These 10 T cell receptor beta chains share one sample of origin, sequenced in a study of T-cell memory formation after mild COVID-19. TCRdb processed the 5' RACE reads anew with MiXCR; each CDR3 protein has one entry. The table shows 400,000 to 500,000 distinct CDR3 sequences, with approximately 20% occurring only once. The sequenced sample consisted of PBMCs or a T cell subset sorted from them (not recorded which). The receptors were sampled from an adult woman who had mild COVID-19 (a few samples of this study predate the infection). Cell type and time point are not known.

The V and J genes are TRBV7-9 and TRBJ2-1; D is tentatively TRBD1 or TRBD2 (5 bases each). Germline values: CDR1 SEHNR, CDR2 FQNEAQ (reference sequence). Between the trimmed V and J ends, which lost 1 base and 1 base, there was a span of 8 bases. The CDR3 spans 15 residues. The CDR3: CASSLVGVSYNEQFF. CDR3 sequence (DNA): TGTGCCAGCAGCTTAGTGGGGGTTTCCTACAATGAGCAGTTCTTC.

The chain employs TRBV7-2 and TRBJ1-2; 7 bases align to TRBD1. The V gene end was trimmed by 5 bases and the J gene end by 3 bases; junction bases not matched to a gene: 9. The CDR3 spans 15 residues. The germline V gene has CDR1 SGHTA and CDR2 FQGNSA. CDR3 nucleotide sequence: TGTGCCAGCAGCCGCCCCGACAGGGCAGACTATGGCTACACCTTC. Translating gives CASSRPDRADYGYTF.

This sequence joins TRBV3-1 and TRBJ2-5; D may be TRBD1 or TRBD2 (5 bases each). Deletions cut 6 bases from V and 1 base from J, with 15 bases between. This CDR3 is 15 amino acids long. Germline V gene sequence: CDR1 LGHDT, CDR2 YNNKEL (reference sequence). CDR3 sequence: CASRGGWGTQETQYF. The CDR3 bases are TGTGCCAGCAGGGGCGGATGGGGGACCCAAGAGACCCAGTACTTC.

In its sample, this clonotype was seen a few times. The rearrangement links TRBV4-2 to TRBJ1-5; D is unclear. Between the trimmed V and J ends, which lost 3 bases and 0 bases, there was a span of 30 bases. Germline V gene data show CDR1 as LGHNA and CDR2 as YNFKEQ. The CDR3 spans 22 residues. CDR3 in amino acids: CASSHPPAALPKSIYSNQPQHF. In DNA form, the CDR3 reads TGTGCCAGCAGCCACCCCCCGGCCGCCCTTCCGAAATCCATTTATAGCAATCAGCCCCAGCATTTT.

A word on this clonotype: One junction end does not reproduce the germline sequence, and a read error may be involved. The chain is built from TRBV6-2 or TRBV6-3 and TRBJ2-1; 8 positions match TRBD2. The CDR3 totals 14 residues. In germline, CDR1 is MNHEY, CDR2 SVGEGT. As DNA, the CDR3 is TGTGCCAGCACTTACGGACTAGCCGGGAATGAGCAGTTCTTC. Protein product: CASTYGLAGNEQFF.

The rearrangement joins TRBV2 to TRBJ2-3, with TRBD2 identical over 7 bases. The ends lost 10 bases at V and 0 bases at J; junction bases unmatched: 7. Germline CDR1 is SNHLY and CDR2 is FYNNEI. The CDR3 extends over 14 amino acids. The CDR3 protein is CAKGTKTSTDTQYF. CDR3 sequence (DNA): TGTGCCAAAGGGACTAAGACTAGCACAGATACGCAGTATTTT.

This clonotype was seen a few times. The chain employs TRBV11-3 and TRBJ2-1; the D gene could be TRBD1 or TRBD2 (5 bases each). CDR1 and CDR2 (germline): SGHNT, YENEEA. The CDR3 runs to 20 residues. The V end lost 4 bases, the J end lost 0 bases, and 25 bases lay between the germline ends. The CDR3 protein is CASSSPNRTLTWDSYNEQFF. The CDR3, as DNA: TGTGCCAGCAGCTCTCCGAACAGGACTCTGACCTGGGACTCCTACAATGAGCAGTTCTTC. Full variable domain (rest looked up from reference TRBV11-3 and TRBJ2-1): EAGVVQSPRYKIIEKKQPVAFWCNPISGHNTLYWYLQNLGQGPELLIRYENEEAVDDSQLPKDRFSAERLKGVDSTLKIQPAELGDSAVYLCASSSPNRTLTWDSYNEQFFGPGTRLTVL.

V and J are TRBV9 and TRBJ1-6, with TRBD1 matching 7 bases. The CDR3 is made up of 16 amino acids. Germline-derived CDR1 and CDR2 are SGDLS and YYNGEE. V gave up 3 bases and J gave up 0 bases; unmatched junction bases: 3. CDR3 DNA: TGTGCCAGCAGCGCCAGGGGGAGCTCCTATAATTCACCCCTCCACTTT. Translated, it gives CASSARGSSYNSPLHF.

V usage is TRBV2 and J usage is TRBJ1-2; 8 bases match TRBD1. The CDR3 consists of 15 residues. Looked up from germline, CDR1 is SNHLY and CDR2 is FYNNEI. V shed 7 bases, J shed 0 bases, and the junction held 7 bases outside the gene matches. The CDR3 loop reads CASTGQGTANYGYTF. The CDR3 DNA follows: TGTGCCAGCACTGGACAGGGAACAGCTAACTATGGCTACACCTTC.

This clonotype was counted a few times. The CDR3 DNA is TGTGCCAGCTCACCACGGGGACAGGGGGTGACAGATACGCAGTATTTT. This sequence encodes CASSPRGQGVTDTQYF. The V and J genes are TRBV18 and TRBJ2-3, with 11 bases matching TRBD1. CDR1 is KGHSH and CDR2 is LQKENI in the germline V gene. V dropped 1 base and J dropped 3; count of bases not matched to a gene: 3. The CDR3 is 16 amino acids.